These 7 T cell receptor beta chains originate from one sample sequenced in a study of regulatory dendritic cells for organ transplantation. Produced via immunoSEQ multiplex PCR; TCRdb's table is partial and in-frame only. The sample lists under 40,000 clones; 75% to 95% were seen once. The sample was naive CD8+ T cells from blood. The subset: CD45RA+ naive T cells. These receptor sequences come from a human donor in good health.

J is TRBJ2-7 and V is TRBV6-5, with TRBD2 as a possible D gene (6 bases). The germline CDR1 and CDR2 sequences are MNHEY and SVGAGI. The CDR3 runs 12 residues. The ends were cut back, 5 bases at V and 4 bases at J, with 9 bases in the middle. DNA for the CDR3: TGTGCCAGCAGTGCCGGAGGGTACGAGCAGTACTTC. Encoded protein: CASSAGGYEQYF.

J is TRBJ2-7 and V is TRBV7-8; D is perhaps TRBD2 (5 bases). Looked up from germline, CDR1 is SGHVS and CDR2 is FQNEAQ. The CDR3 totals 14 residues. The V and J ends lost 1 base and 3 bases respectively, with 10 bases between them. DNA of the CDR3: TGTGCCAGCAGCTTAGGAGGGCAGATCTACGAGCAGTACTTC. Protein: CASSLGGQIYEQYF. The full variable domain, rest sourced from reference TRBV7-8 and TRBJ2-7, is GAGVSQSPRYKVAKRGQDVALRCDPISGHVSLFWYQQALGQGPEFLTYFQNEAQLDKSGLPSDRFFAERPEGSVSTLKIQRTQQEDSAVYLCASSLGGQIYEQYFGPGTRLTVT.

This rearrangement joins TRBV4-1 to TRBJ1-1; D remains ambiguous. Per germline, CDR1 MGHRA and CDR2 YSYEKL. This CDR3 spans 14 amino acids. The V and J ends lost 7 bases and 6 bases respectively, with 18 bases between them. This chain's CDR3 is CASKTTEVFPEAFF. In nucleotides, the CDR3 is TGCGCCAGCAAGACTACTGAAGTCTTTCCTGAAGCTTTCTTT.

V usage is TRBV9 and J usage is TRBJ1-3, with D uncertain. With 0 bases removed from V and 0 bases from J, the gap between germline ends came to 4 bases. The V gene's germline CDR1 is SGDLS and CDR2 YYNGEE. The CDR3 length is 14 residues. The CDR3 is CASSVADSGNTIYF. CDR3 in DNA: TGTGCCAGCAGCGTAGCCGACTCTGGAAACACCATATATTTT.

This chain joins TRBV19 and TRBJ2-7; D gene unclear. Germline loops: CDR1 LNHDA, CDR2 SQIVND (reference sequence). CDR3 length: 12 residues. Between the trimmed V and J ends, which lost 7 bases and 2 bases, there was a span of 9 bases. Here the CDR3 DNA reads TGTGCCAGTATAAGGCTACCCTACGAGCAGTACTTC. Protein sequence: CASIRLPYEQYF. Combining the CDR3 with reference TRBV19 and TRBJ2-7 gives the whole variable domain DGGITQSPKYLFRKEGQNVTLSCEQNLNHDAMYWYRQDPGQGLRLIYYSQIVNDFQKGDIAEGYSVSREKKESFPLTVTSAQKNPTAFYLCASIRLPYEQYFGPGTRLTVT.

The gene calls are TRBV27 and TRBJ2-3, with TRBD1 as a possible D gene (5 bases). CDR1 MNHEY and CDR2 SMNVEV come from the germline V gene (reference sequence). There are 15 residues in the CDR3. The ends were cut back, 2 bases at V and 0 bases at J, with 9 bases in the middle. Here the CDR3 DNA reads TGTGCCAGCAGTTTAAGGGGAACTAGCACAGATACGCAGTATTTT. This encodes CASSLRGTSTDTQYF.

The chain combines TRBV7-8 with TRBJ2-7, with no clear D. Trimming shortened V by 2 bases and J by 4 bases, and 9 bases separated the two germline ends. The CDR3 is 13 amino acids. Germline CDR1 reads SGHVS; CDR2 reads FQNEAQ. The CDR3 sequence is CASSLMAAYEQYF. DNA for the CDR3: TGTGCCAGCAGCTTAATGGCTGCTTACGAGCAGTACTTC.